This TCR beta chain was identified during a study of OX40 agonist ivuxolimab in advanced cancers. Study-wide background: Ivuxolimab, which is an agonistic anti-OX40 (CD134) antibody, was administered to the patients. Prior anti-PD-1, anti-PD-L1 or anti-CTLA-4 therapy did not bar entry, and more than 35% had some. Study-wide results and caveats: Compared with CD4+, CD8+ T cells on average had more expanded clones.

By sample fraction, this clone is medium-sized. As yet, its antigen is unknown. TCRdb's table, derived via immunoSEQ multiplex PCR, lists solely in-frame clones and lacks some. This sample has 65,000 to 95,000 clones; under 95% occur once, and the top ten carry about 11%. The CDR3 consists of 15 residues. Germline CDR1 and CDR2: SGHNT and YYREEE (reference sequence). V was trimmed by 4 bases and J by 0 bases, leaving 12 bases between them. The sample consisted of CD4+ or CD8+ T cells sorted from blood, taken in a trial of the OX40 agonist ivuxolimab. The chain combines TRBV5-4 with TRBJ2-3, with D unresolved. The TCR sequence derives from an adult with an advanced solid tumor such as melanoma, head and neck, liver or kidney cancer. CDR3 in amino acids: CASSRMGSSTDTQYF. The CDR3, as DNA: TGTGCCAGCAGCCGCATGGGGTCAAGCACAGATACGCAGTATTTT.